This T cell receptor (beta chain) was captured in a study of OX40 agonist ivuxolimab in advanced cancers. Study background: Earlier anti-PD-1, anti-PD-L1 or anti-CTLA-4 therapy was permitted; 35% to 50% had received some.

At baseline, cycle 4 day 1, and cycle 7 day 1, blood was sampled. The J segment lost 5 bases and the V segment lost 7 bases, leaving 9 bases of the junction unmatched. Germline assignment: CDR1 SGDLS and CDR2 YYNGEE. This CDR3 has 14 residues. Measured with immunoSEQ multiplex PCR; TCRdb has only the in-frame clones, and not every one. Of 85,000 to 100,000 clones detected, about 91% appear once; the ten largest clones hold less than 0.4%. This TCR derives from an adult with an advanced solid tumor such as melanoma, head and neck, liver or kidney cancer. The material sequenced was CD4+ or CD8+ T cells sorted from blood, taken in a trial of the OX40 agonist ivuxolimab. The chain carries TRBV9 and TRBJ2-3; 8 bases line up with TRBD2. CDR3: CASGPGGPRDTQYF. DNA of the CDR3: TGTGCCAGCGGGCCGGGAGGGCCGAGAGATACGCAGTATTTT.